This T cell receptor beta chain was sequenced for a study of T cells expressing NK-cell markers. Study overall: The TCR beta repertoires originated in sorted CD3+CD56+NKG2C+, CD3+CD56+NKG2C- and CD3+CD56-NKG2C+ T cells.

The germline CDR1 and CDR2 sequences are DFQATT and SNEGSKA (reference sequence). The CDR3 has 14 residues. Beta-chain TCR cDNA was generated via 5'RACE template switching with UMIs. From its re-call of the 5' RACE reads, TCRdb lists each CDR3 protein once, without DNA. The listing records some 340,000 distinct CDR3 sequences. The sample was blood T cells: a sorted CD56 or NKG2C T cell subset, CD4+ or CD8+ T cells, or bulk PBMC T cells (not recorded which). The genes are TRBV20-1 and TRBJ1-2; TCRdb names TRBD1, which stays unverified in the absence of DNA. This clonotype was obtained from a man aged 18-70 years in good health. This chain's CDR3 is CSARGTGQRRLYTF.